This entry is about one T cell receptor beta chain. This sample's TCRbeta library carried unique molecular identifier barcodes. TCRdb called the PCR reads again in MiXCR, with one record for every CDR3 protein. Of some 100,000 distinct CDR3 sequences listed, under 25% are singletons. Germline V gives CDR1 SGHVS, CDR2 FQNEAQ. There are 18 residues in the CDR3. V was pared by 4 bases and J by 6 bases, with 25 bases between. The data were obtained in a study of T-cell reconstitution after alpha-beta-depleted transplantation in children. The receptor was isolated from a boy aged 2 to 10 with acute lymphoblastic leukemia, due to receive a stem cell transplant. Sample: PBMCs, taken before TCRalphabeta/CD19-depleted stem cell transplant. The chain has TRBV7-8 and TRBJ1-5, with D possibly TRBD1 on 5 matching bases. The CDR3 sequence: CASSSLGLRRGDSQPQHF. The CDR3 DNA reads as TGTGCCAGCAGCTCCCTTGGCCTACGACGAGGGGATTCTCAGCCCCAGCATTTT.